The 10 T cell receptor beta chains listed next were all sequenced from one sample in a study of blood T cell repertoires in COVID-19. Repertoires were generated with immunoSEQ multiplex PCR, while TCRdb's copy carries only in-frame clones and drops some. The sample lists some 30,000 clones; less than 95% were seen once. The sequenced material came from peripheral blood. These receptors all stem from a man aged 70-80 years with active or convalescent COVID-19.

This chain connects TRBV6-2 or TRBV6-3 to TRBJ2-3; 13 nucleotides line up with TRBD2. J gave up 6 bases and V 5 bases, and 5 bases lay outside the gene matches. Germline values: CDR1 MNHEY, CDR2 SVGEGT. The CDR3 consists of 15 residues. CDR3 region: CASSQPGLAGDTQYF. CDR3 nucleotide sequence: TGTGCCAGCAGTCAACCGGGACTAGCGGGGGATACGCAGTATTTT.

This clone was seen once. V gene TRBV5-1 combines with J gene TRBJ1-6; no clear D. The germline CDR1 and CDR2 sequences are SGHRS and YFSETQ. V dropped 2 bases and J dropped 9 bases, with 9 bases sitting between them. The CDR3 runs 13 residues. CDR3 in amino acids: CASSLIGVSPLHF. CDR3 bases: TGCGCCAGCAGCTTAATTGGAGTTTCACCCCTCCACTTT.

This clone was counted between two and nine times. This chain joins TRBV10-3 and TRBJ2-7; D is uncertain. There are 11 residues in the CDR3. Trimming cost V 7 bases and J 7 bases, with 11 bases left between them. Per the germline V gene, CDR1 is ENHRY and CDR2 is SYGVKD. CDR3 DNA sequence: TGTGCCATCACAGAGGAGTCGGAGCAGTACTTC. It yields the protein CAITEESEQYF.

This chain connects TRBV5-1 to TRBJ2-1, with D possibly matching TRBD2 (6 bases). Germline values: CDR1 SGHRS, CDR2 YFSETQ. The CDR3 has 16 residues. Trimming took 4 bases from V and 5 from J, leaving 19 bases between them. The CDR3 coding sequence is TGCGCCAGCAGCCGAGACCCTATAGCGGCAAACAATGAGCAGTTCTTC. This encodes CASSRDPIAANNEQFF.

The CDR3 protein is CASTPGWNEQYF. CDR3 nucleotides: TGTGCCAGCACGCCAGGGTGGAACGAGCAGTACTTC. This chain links TRBV6-5 with TRBJ2-7; D is possibly TRBD1 (5 bases). Trimming removed 7 bases at V and 5 bases at J, with 12 bases between. CDR1 is MNHEY, CDR2 SVGAGI, per germline. This CDR3 region has 12 residues.

V and J are TRBV11-1 and TRBJ1-2; maybe TRBD1 (5 bases). Trimming stripped 5 bases from V and 4 bases from J, with 14 bases between. Germline CDR1 SGHAT, CDR2 FQDESV (reference sequence). The CDR3 covers 14 residues. The CDR3 is CASSPSTGVYGYTF. The CDR3 DNA is TGTGCCAGCAGCCCTTCTACGGGGGTCTATGGCTACACCTTC.

The chain employs TRBV19 and TRBJ2-5, with a possible D match to TRBD1 (5 bases). The CDR3 has 15 amino acids. Germline CDR1 and CDR2: LNHDA and SQIVND (reference sequence). V lost 6 bases and J 2 bases, leaving 16 bases between the germline ends. The CDR3 loop reads CASRPGPGQQETQYF. The DNA of the CDR3 is TGTGCCAGTAGGCCAGGGCCCGGTCAACAAGAGACCCAGTACTTC.

This rearrangement joins TRBV28 to TRBJ2-5, with TRBD2 matching over 8 bases. The germline V gene has CDR1 MDHEN and CDR2 SYDVKM. V trimming: 6 bases; J trimming: 1 base; junction bases outside the gene matches: 4. This CDR3 has 14 residues. The CDR3 is CASSPGGGQETQYF. CDR3 nucleotide sequence: TGTGCCAGCAGCCCCGGGGGGGGCCAAGAGACCCAGTACTTC.

The rearrangement links TRBV2 to TRBJ2-1, with TRBD2 identical over 10 bases. This CDR3 is 15 amino acids long. Germline loops: CDR1 SNHLY, CDR2 FYNNEI. With V trimmed by 5 bases and J by 7 bases, 8 bases remained unmatched. CDR3 residues: CASSPAGGPINEQFF. The DNA for the CDR3 is TGTGCCAGCAGTCCAGCGGGAGGGCCTATTAATGAGCAGTTCTTC.

The chain uses TRBV19 and TRBJ1-2; D unresolved. Germline assignment: CDR1 LNHDA and CDR2 SQIVND (reference sequence). The V and J ends lost 3 bases and 0 bases respectively, with 5 bases between them. The CDR3 totals 13 residues. CDR3 nucleotides: TGTGCCAGTAGTATTGACACTAACTATGGCTACACCTTC. The encoded protein is CASSIDTNYGYTF.